This T cell receptor beta chain derives from a study of blood T cell repertoires in COVID-19. Study information: Donors in the United States, Italy and Spain gave samples during acute or convalescent COVID-19.

Participants, roughly 18 to 90 years old, spanned around 25 US areas. Assignments of participants to cohorts depended upon their own reported clinical history. The germline V and J ends were trimmed by 2 bases and 2 bases, with 7 bases remaining between them. CDR1 LNHDA and CDR2 SQIVND come from the germline V gene (reference sequence). This CDR3 is built from 14 residues. Authors' methods: Cell counts per sample came from amplifying reference gene primers. The assay was immunoSEQ multiplex PCR, and TCRdb's table has in-frame clones only and misses some. V, J and clone size reflect that table, while D and trimming were determined from the DNA. The table shows hundreds of thousands of clones, with around 81% occurring only once.

Source material: PBMCs or T cells enriched from blood (not recorded which). The chain has TRBV19 and TRBJ2-1; D gene unclear. The source of this sequence is a man between 25 and 39 years old with acute COVID-19. CDR3 sequence reads: CASSIFDTYNEQFF. As DNA, the CDR3 is TGTGCCAGTAGTATATTTGACACCTACAATGAGCAGTTCTTC.